This T cell receptor beta chain comes out of a study of cytomegalovirus exposure and HLA in healthy donors. The PCR made use of 60 Vbeta and 13 Jbeta primers. Sequencing used immunoSEQ multiplex PCR; TCRdb keeps in-frame clones, though not all of them. This sample has some 110,000 clones; approximately 73% occur once, and the top ten carry about 4.4%. The junction had 4 bases not matched to a gene; V was cut back by 4 bases and J by 6 bases. CDR3 length equals 15 residues. Per germline, CDR1 SGHNT and CDR2 YYREEE (reference sequence). This clone is a singleton in its sample. Sample: PBMCs. This receptor was identified in a man aged 60 to 75 in good health and CMV-seropositive. V and J are TRBV5-4 and TRBJ2-1; 13 bases line up with TRBD2. Written as DNA, the CDR3 is TGTGCCAGCAGCCTGAGACTAGCGGGGGGCAATGAGCAGTTCTTC. Encoded protein: CASSLRLAGGNEQFF.